This T cell receptor (beta chain) was retrieved from a study of blood T cell repertoires in COVID-19. This CDR3 spans 13 amino acids. V shed 5 bases, J shed 6 bases, and the junction held 5 bases outside the gene matches. From germline, CDR1 is SGHTA and CDR2 FQGTGA. Repertoires were generated with immunoSEQ multiplex PCR, while TCRdb's copy carries only in-frame clones and drops some. This table has hundreds of thousands of clones, under 90% appearing once. This TCR was sampled from a man aged 50-60 years with COVID-19, enrolled during active disease. Material: peripheral blood. The genes are TRBV7-3 and TRBJ1-1; 8 bases line up with TRBD1. The DNA of the CDR3 is TGTGCCAGCAGCACCCAGGGGGCGTCTGAAGCTTTCTTT. This codes for CASSTQGASEAFF.